The clone carrying this TCR beta chain was counted many times. V shed 5 bases and J 2 bases; nucleotides not matched to a gene: 7. This CDR3 region has 15 residues. Germline values: CDR1 SEHNR, CDR2 FQNEAQ (reference sequence). Transcripts of RNA were the source for amplifying TCR beta CDR3 regions. An initial RT-PCR round employing HTBI primers preceded a second-round multiplex PCR. Each CDR3 protein gets one entry after TCRdb re-called the multiplex PCR reads with MiXCR. The sample has 900,000 to 1,200,000 distinct CDR3 sequences; about two fifths are singletons. Orbital computed tomography, together with clinical symptoms, serum thyroxine, TRAb and thyroid ultrasound, was used for diagnosis. The data stem from a study of Graves' ophthalmopathy and Graves' hyperthyroidism.

Material: peripheral blood or thyroid tissue (not recorded which). This clonotype was sampled from an adult man with Graves' hyperthyroidism. This rearrangement joins TRBV7-9 to TRBJ2-7, with 9 bases that match TRBD1. Written as DNA, the CDR3 is TGTGCCAGCAGCAGCGGGACAGGGCTAACCTACGAGCAGTACTTC. It codes for CASSSGTGLTYEQYF.